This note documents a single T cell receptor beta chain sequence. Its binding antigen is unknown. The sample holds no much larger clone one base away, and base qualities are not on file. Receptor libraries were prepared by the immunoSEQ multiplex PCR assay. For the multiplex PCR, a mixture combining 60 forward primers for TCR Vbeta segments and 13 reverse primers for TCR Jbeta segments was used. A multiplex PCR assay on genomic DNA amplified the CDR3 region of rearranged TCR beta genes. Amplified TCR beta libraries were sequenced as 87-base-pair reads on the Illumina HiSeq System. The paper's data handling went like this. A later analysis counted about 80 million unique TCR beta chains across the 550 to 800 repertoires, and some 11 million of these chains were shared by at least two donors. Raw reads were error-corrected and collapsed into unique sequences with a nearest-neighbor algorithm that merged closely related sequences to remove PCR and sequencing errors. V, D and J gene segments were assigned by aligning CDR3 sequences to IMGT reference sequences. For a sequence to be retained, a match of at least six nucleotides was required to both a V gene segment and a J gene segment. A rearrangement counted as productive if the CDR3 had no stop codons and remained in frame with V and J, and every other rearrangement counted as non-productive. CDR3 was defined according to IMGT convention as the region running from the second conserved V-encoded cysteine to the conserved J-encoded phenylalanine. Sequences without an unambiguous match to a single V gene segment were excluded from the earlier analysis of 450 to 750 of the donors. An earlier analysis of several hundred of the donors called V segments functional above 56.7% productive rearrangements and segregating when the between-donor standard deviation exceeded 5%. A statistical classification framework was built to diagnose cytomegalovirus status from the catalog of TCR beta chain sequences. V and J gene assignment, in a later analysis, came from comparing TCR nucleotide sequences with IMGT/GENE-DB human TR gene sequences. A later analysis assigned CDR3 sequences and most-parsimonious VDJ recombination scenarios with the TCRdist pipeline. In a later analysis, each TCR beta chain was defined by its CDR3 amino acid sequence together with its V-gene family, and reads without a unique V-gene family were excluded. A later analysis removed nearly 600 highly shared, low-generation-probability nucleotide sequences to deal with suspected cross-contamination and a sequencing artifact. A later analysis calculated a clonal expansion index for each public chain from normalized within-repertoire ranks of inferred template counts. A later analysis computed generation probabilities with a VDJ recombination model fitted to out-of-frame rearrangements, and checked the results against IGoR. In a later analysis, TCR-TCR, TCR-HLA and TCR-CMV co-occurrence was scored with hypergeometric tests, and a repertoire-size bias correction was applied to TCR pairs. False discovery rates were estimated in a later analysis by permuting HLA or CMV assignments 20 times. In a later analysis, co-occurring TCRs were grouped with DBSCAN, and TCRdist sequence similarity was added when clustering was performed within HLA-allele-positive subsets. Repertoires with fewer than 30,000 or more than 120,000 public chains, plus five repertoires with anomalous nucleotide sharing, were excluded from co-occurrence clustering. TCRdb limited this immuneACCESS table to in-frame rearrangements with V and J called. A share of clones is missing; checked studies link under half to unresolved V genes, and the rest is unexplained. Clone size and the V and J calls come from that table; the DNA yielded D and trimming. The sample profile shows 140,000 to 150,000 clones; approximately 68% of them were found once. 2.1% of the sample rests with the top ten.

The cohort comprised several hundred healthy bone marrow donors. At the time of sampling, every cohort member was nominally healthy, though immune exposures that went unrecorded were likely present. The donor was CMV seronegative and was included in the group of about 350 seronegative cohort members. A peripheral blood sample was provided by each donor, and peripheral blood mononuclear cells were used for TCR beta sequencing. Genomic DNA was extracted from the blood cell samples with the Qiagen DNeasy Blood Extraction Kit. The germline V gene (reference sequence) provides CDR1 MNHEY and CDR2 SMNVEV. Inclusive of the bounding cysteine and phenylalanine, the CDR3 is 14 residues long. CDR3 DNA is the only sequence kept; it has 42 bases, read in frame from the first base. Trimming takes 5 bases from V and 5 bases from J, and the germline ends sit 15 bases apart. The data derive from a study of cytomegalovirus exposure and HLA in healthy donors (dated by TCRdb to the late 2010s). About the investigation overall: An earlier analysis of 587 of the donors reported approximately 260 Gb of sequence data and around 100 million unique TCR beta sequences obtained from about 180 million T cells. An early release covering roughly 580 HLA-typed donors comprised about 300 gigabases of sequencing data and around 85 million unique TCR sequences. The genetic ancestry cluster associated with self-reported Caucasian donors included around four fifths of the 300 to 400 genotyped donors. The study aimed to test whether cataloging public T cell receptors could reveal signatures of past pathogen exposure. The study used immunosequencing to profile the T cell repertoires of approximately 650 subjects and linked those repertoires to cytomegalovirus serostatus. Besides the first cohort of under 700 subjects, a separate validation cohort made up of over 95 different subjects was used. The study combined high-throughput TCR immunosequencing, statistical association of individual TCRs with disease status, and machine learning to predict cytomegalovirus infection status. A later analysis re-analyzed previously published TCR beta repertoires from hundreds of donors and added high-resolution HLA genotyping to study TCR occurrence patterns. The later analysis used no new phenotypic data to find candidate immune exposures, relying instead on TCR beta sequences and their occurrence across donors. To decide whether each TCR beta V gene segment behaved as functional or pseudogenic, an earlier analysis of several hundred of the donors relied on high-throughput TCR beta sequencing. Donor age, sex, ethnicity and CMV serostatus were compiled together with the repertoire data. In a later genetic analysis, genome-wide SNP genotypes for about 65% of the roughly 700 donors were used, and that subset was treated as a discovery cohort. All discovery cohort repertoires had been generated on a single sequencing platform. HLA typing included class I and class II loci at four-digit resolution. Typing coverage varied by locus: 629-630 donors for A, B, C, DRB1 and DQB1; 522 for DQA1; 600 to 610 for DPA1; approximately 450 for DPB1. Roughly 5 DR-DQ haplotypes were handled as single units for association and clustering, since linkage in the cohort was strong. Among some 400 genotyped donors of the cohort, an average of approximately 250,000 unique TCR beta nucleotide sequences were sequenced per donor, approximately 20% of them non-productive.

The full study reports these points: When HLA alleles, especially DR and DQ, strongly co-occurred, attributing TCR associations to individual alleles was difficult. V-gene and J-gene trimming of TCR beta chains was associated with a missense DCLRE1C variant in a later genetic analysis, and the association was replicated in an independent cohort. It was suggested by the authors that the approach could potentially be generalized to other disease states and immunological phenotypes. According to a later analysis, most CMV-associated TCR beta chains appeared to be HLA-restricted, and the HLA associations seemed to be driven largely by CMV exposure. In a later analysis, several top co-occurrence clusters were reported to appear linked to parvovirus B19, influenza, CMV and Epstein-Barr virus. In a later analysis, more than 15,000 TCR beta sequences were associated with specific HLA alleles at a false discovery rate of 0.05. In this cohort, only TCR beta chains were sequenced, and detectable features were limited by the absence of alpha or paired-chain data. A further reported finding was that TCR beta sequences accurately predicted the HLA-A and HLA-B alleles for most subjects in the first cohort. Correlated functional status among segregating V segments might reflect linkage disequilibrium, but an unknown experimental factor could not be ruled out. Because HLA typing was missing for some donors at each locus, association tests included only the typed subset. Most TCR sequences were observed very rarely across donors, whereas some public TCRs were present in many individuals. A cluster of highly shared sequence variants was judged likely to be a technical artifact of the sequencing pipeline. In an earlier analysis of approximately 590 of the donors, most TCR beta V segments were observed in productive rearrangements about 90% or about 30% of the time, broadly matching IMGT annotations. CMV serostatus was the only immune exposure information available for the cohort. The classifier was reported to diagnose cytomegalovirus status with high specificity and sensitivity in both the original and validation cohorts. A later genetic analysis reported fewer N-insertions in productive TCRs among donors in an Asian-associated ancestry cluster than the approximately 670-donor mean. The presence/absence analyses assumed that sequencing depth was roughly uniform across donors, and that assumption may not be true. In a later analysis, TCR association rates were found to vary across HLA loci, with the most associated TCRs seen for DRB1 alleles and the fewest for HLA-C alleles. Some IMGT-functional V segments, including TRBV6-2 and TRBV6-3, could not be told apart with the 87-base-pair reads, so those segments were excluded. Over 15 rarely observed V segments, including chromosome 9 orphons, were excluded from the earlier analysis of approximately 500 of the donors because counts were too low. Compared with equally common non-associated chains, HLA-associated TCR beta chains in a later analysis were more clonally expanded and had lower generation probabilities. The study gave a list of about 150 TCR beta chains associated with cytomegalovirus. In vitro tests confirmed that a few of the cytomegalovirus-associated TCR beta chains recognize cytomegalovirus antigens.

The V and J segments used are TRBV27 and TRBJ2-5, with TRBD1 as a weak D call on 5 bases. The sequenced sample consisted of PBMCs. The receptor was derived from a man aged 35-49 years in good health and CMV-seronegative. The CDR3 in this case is CASSPIPGKETQYF. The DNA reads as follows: TGTGCCAGCAGTCCAATTCCAGGGAAGGAGACCCAGTACTTC.